The 21 T cell receptor beta chains presented below share a single source sample, sequenced in a study of T-cell reconstitution after alpha-beta-depleted transplantation in children. Study observations and caveats: By one year post-transplant, T-cell counts and diversity largely arose from T cells that were newly produced.

Antigen specificity for these receptors is unknown. For TCRbeta, the library was prepared with unique molecular identifiers. TCRdb re-derived calls from the PCR reads in MiXCR, one entry per CDR3 protein. This sample yields 250,000 to 300,000 distinct CDR3 sequences, of which around 7.3% are seen a single time; 9.1% belongs to the top ten. The source was peripheral blood, collected 360 days after TCRalphabeta/CD19-depleted stem cell transplant. The receptors were sampled from a female patient aged 2-9 years who had a stem cell transplant for Fanconi anemia, so the T cells may come from the graft donor.

In its sample, this clonotype was seen a few times. The chain recombines TRBV15 with TRBJ2-3, with 8 bases that match TRBD1. This CDR3 region has 15 residues. The J segment lost 3 bases and the V segment lost 5 bases, leaving 7 bases of the junction unmatched. In germline, CDR1 is LNHNV, CDR2 YYDKDF (reference sequence). CDR3 sequence reads: CATSVRQGTTDTQYF. CDR3 coding DNA: TGTGCCACCAGCGTTCGACAGGGGACGACAGATACGCAGTATTTT.

The chain carries TRBV7-8 and TRBJ2-4, with D tentatively TRBD2 (6 bases). The germline gives CDR1 SGHVS, CDR2 FQNEAQ. With 3 bases removed from V and 6 bases from J, the gap between germline ends came to 12 bases. The CDR3 is made up of 14 amino acids. The CDR3 spells CASSLGGPGNIQYF. CDR3 DNA sequence: TGTGCCAGCAGCTTGGGGGGTCCCGGAAACATTCAGTACTTC.

At least ten counts were recorded for this clonotype. The chain carries TRBV29-1 and TRBJ1-5; D ambiguous. CDR1 is SQVTM, CDR2 ANQGSEA, per germline. The CDR3 extends over 13 amino acids. Trimming took 7 bases from V and 0 from J, leaving 10 bases between them. In nucleotides, the CDR3 is TGCAGCGGCCAGAATCATAGCAATCAGCCCCAGCATTTT. Its translation is CSGQNHSNQPQHF. Combining the CDR3 with reference TRBV29-1 and TRBJ1-5 gives the whole variable domain SAVISQKPSRDICQRGTSLTIQCQVDSQVTMMFWYRQQPGQSLTLIATANQGSEATYESGFVIDKFPISRPNLTFSTLTVSNMSPEDSSIYLCSGQNHSNQPQHFGDGTRLSIL.

V usage is TRBV7-2 and J usage is TRBJ1-3, with 11 bases identical to TRBD1. The germline gives CDR1 SGHTA, CDR2 FQGNSA. The ends lost 1 base at V and 2 bases at J; junction bases unmatched: 1. This CDR3 is built from 16 residues. The CDR3: CASSLGDRGAGNTIYF. The CDR3, as DNA: TGTGCCAGCAGCTTAGGGGACAGGGGGGCTGGAAACACCATATATTTT.

CDR3 in amino acids: CASTLTGGEGEKLFF. The DNA of the CDR3 is TGCGCCAGCACCCTGACAGGGGGCGAAGGTGAAAAACTGTTTTTT. The chain links TRBV5-1 to TRBJ1-4, with 10 nucleotides matching TRBD1. The V and J ends lost 6 bases and 7 bases, in that order; junction bases with no gene match: 9. CDR3 size: 15 residues. The V gene's germline CDR1 is SGHRS and CDR2 YFSETQ.

This clonotype has ten or more counts. The chain is built from TRBV29-1 and TRBJ2-1, with 7 nucleotides matching TRBD1. V lost 4 bases and J lost 3; bases outside the gene matches: 9. The CDR3 has 15 amino acids. The V gene's germline CDR1 is SQVTM and CDR2 ANQGSEA. The CDR3 is CSVASTSGGYNEQFF. DNA for the CDR3: TGCAGCGTTGCTAGTACTTCAGGGGGCTACAATGAGCAGTTCTTC.

There are many counts of this clonotype. The chain is built from TRBV27 and TRBJ2-1; D might be TRBD2 (5 bases). Germline CDR1 MNHEY, CDR2 SMNVEV (reference sequence). V was cut by 1 base and J by 0 bases, with 16 bases left in between. This CDR3 has 18 amino acids. CDR3 region: CASSLFPPGESSYNEQFF. CDR3 bases: TGTGCCAGCAGTTTATTCCCCCCCGGGGAAAGCTCCTACAATGAGCAGTTCTTC.

This clonotype was seen at least ten times. This chain uses TRBV9 with TRBJ2-2, with 7 bases lining up with TRBD1. This CDR3 contains 16 residues. Germline assignment: CDR1 SGDLS and CDR2 YYNGEE. V gave up 0 bases and J gave up 4 bases; unmatched junction bases: 6. The CDR3 loop reads CASSVVTGQGTGELFF. In nucleotides, the CDR3 is TGTGCCAGCAGCGTAGTGACAGGGCAAGGCACCGGGGAGCTGTTTTTT.

This clonotype was observed many times. The gene calls are TRBV5-8 and TRBJ2-7; D gene unclear. Trimming took 1 base from V and 0 from J, leaving 11 bases between them. The CDR3 totals 15 residues. Germline loops: CDR1 SGHTS, CDR2 YDEGEE. CDR3: CASSLTFGSSYEQYF. The CDR3, as DNA: TGTGCCAGCAGCTTGACGTTCGGTAGCTCCTACGAGCAGTACTTC.

Many counts were recorded for this clonotype. The chain recombines TRBV5-6 with TRBJ1-5; D uncertain. Germline CDR1 reads SGHDT; CDR2 reads YYEEEE. The CDR3 has 14 amino acids. V gave up 4 bases and J gave up 4 bases, with 12 bases separating them. The CDR3 DNA sequence: TGTGCCAGCAGCCTTCGGGCGAGTAATCAGCCCCAGCATTTT. Its protein is CASSLRASNQPQHF. Full variable domain (missing parts from reference TRBV5-6 and TRBJ1-5): DAGVTQSPTHLIKTRGQQVTLRCSPKSGHDTVSWYQQALGQGPQFIFQYYEEEERQRGNFPDRFSGHQFPNYSSELNVNALLLGDSALYLCASSLRASNQPQHFGDGTRLSIL.

The chain joins TRBV14 to TRBJ1-1, with 7 positions matching TRBD1. Germline CDR1 is SGHDN and CDR2 is FVKESK. CDR3 length: 16 residues. The junction had 5 bases not matched to a gene; V was cut back by 1 base and J by 0 bases. The CDR3 here is CASSQGWDSLNTEAFF. The CDR3 coding sequence is TGTGCCAGCAGCCAAGGATGGGACAGCCTGAACACTGAAGCTTTCTTT.

This clonotype came up many times. The chain has TRBV4-1 and TRBJ2-2; D unresolved. Germline V gene sequence: CDR1 MGHRA, CDR2 YSYEKL. V lost 1 base to trimming and J lost 3 bases, with 6 bases between them. The CDR3 spans 14 residues. The CDR3 region is CASSQGQYTGELFF. The CDR3 coding sequence is TGCGCCAGCAGCCAAGGACAATACACCGGGGAGCTGTTTTTT.

The sample holds many counts of this clonotype. The chain employs TRBV25-1 and TRBJ1-1; a possible D gene is TRBD1 (5 bases). Trimming stripped 2 bases from V and 5 bases from J, with 15 bases between. CDR1 is MGHDK, CDR2 SYGVNS, per germline. This CDR3 comprises 15 residues. DNA of the CDR3: TGTGCCAGCAGTGAACTGGGGGAAGAAGGGACTGAAGCTTTCTTT. It codes for CASSELGEEGTEAFF.

With respect to this clonotype: It is likely a read error, because the conserved phenylalanine at the end of the CDR3 is missing. J is TRBJ2-2 and V is TRBV5-1, with TRBD1 as a possible D gene (5 bases). Germline V gives CDR1 SGHRS, CDR2 YFSETQ. The CDR3 is made up of 14 amino acids. V gave up 9 bases and J gave up 3 bases, with 15 bases separating them. The CDR3 protein is CAMSLGQHTGELFC. CDR3 sequence (DNA): TGCGCCATGAGCTTGGGGCAGCACACCGGGGAGCTGTTTTGT.

The V call is TRBV5-1, the J call TRBJ1-3; D is unclear. The CDR3 runs 15 residues. V was shortened by 0 bases and J by 0 bases, with 7 bases between the two germline ends. From germline, CDR1 is SGHRS and CDR2 YFSETQ. CDR3 nucleotide sequence: TGCGCCAGCAGCTTGGACACTTCCTCTGGAAACACCATATATTTT. The encoded protein is CASSLDTSSGNTIYF. The entire variable domain, with the rest obtained from reference TRBV5-1 and TRBJ1-3, is as follows: KAGVTQTPRYLIKTRGQQVTLSCSPISGHRSVSWYQQTPGQGLQFLFEYFSETQRNKGNFPGRFSGRQFSNSRSEMNVSTLELGDSALYLCASSLDTSSGNTIYFGEGSWLTVV.

This clonotype was seen repeatedly, ten times or more. The chain links TRBV3-1 to TRBJ2-5, with a tentative D call TRBD2 (6 bases). Looked up from germline, CDR1 is LGHDT and CDR2 is YNNKEL (reference sequence). Trimming left V 8 bases short and J 10 bases short, with 23 bases between. There are 14 residues in the CDR3. CDR3 in DNA: TGTGCCAGCTCAGTGAGGGGACTGGCTCGGGACCAGTACTTC. Protein: CASSVRGLARDQYF.

This clonotype was detected ten times or more. This chain joins TRBV6-5 and TRBJ2-2; 10 positions agree with TRBD2. Germline CDR1 MNHEY, CDR2 SVGAGI. CDR3 length equals 16 residues. J lost 2 bases, V lost 6 bases, and 6 bases had no gene match. CDR3 loop: CASSLLAGTNTGELFF. The CDR3 DNA follows: TGTGCCAGCAGCTTACTAGCGGGAACAAACACCGGGGAGCTGTTTTTT.

This clonotype was detected ten times or more. This chain uses TRBV28 with TRBJ2-3; the D is unclear. Germline V gene data show CDR1 as MDHEN and CDR2 as SYDVKM. The CDR3 contains 15 residues. V gave up 4 bases and J gave up 4 bases, with 15 bases separating them. Here the CDR3 DNA reads TGTGCCAGCAGTTACCCGCCGAATTACCCAGATACGCAGTATTTT. This sequence encodes CASSYPPNYPDTQYF.

The gene calls are TRBV18 and TRBJ2-7, with 7 bases identical to TRBD1. Unmatched junction bases numbered 4, after V lost 0 bases and J lost 2 bases. CDR1 KGHSH and CDR2 LQKENI come from the germline V gene. CDR3 length: 15 amino acids. The CDR3 is CASSPPTGFAYEQYF. In DNA form, the CDR3 reads TGTGCCAGCTCACCACCGACAGGGTTTGCCTACGAGCAGTACTTC. Together with reference TRBV18 and TRBJ2-7, the CDR3 gives the full variable domain: NAGVMQNPRHLVRRRGQEARLRCSPMKGHSHVYWYRQLPEEGLKFMVYLQKENIIDESGMPKERFSAEFPKEGPSILRIQQVVRGDSAAYFCASSPPTGFAYEQYFGPGTRLTVT.

This clonotype was observed many times. J is TRBJ2-3 and V is TRBV6-5; tentatively, D is TRBD1 or TRBD2 (6 bases each). The CDR3 covers 16 residues. V was trimmed by 2 bases and J by 4 bases, leaving 16 bases between them. Germline lookup yields CDR1 MNHEY and CDR2 SVGAGI. The CDR3, as DNA: TGTGCCAGCAGTTACCACCCGGGGGCGAGCGCAGATACGCAGTATTTT. Its protein product is CASSYHPGASADTQYF.

This clonotype was seen repeatedly, ten times or more. The V call is TRBV7-8, the J call TRBJ1-6, with D possibly TRBD1 on 5 matching bases. V gave up 3 bases and J gave up 6 bases, with 12 bases separating them. The CDR3 covers 15 residues. The germline V gene encodes CDR1 SGHVS and CDR2 FQNEAQ. DNA of the CDR3: TGTGCCAGCAGCTTGGCCAGGGTGGGTAATTCACCCCTCCACTTT. Translating it yields CASSLARVGNSPLHF.